The sequence of this T cell receptor (beta chain) was determined in a study of technical replicates of blood from several donors (dated by TCRdb to 2017 to 2019). Worth noting for this clone: It lacks a known antigen. Base qualities are not at hand, and no much larger clone is one base apart.

Receptor amplification or capture employed the immunoSEQ multiplex PCR assay. The immuneACCESS repertoire file appears here via TCRdb, limited to in-frame rearrangements. These files lack a portion of the clones; in checked studies, under half of the deficit traces to unresolved V genes, and the cause of the others is not known. This sample has roughly 81,000 clones in its table, and about 97% of those were observed once. 0.15% to 0.2% of the sample is held by the ten biggest clonotypes. Trimming leaves V shorter by 7 bases and J shorter by 1 base, with the junction holding 10 bases beyond the gene matches. The germline V gene yields SGHAT for CDR1 and FQNNGV for CDR2. The CDR3 runs 17 amino acids, cysteine and phenylalanine included. Kept here is only the CDR3 DNA, which spans 51 bases and is read in frame from base 1.

This receptor was taken from a human donor in good health. The rearranged chain carries TRBV11-2 and TRBJ2-2, and 9 junctional nucleotides match TRBD2. The sequenced sample consisted of T cells isolated from PBMCs. At the DNA level, the sequence is TGTGCCAGCACCCCCCTAGCGGGACCTAAGAACACCGGGGAGCTGTTTTTT. This gives the protein CASTPLAGPKNTGELFF.